This T cell receptor (beta chain) appears in the sequencing data of a study of cytomegalovirus exposure and HLA in healthy donors. The germline V and J ends were trimmed by 2 bases and 3 bases, with 10 bases remaining between them. The V gene's germline CDR1 is KGHSH and CDR2 LQKENI. This CDR3 has 14 amino acids. This table comes from immunoSEQ multiplex PCR, and its TCRdb copy is limited to in-frame clones, with some not included. The sample lists under 150,000 clones; approximately 84% were seen once. Findings and caveats of the study: TCR clusters originating in the first cohort tended to co-occur in the approximately 130 validation repertoires, according to a later analysis.

On this clone itself: Its antigen is still unknown.

This TCR came from a woman in her 30s in good health and CMV-seronegative. The sequenced material came from PBMCs. This chain links TRBV18 with TRBJ1-1; unclear D gene. The CDR3 bases are TGTGCCAGCTCACCAGGGATGAGGGACACTGAAGCTTTCTTT. Its translation: CASSPGMRDTEAFF.